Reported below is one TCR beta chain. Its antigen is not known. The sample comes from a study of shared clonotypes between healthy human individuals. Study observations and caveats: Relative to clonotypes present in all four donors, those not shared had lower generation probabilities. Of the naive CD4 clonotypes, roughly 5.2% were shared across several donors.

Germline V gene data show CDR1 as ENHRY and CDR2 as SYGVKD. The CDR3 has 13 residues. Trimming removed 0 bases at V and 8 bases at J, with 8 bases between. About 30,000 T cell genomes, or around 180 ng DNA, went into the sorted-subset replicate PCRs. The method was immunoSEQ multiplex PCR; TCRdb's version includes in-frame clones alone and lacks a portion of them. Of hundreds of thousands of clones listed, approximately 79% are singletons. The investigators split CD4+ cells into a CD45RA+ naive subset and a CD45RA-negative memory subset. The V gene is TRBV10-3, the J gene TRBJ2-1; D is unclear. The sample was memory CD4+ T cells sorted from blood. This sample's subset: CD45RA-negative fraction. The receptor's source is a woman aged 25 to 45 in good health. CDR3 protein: CAISESAWDEQFF. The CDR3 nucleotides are TGTGCCATCAGTGAGTCCGCGTGGGATGAGCAGTTCTTC.